This T cell receptor beta chain was documented in a study of T-cell reconstitution after alpha-beta-depleted transplantation in children. Broader study findings: Reports say that about two months after transplant, the alpha-beta T cells came out of several hundred graft clones that had expanded.

Unique molecular identifiers tagged the TCRbeta library. TCRdb re-called the PCR reads with MiXCR, one entry per CDR3 protein. The profile covers 400,000 to 450,000 distinct CDR3 sequences, with over 40% appearing a single time and 27% taken by the ten largest. This clonotype was observed a single time. The antigen is undetermined. The CDR3 contains 12 residues. Germline V gene sequence: CDR1 WNHNN, CDR2 SYGVQD (reference sequence). V gave up 4 bases and J gave up 2 bases, with 4 bases separating them. This sequence originates from a girl aged 2 to 10 with aplastic anemia, due to receive a stem cell transplant. Source: PBMCs, taken before TCRalphabeta/CD19-depleted stem cell transplant. This sequence joins TRBV10-1 and TRBJ2-3, with unresolved D. The CDR3 DNA reads TGCGCCAGCAGTGGGCCCACAGATACGCAGTATTTT. It translates to CASSGPTDTQYF.